These 29 T cell receptor beta chains came from one sample sequenced in a study of T-cell reconstitution after alpha-beta-depleted transplantation in children (dated by TCRdb to about 2016). Per the publication, the treatment or condition label means: allogeneic hematopoietic cell transplantation with graft depleted of TCRalphabeta T cells and CD19 B cells. Library creation used PCR. Sequencing used an Illumina HiSeq 2500. Molecular barcoding was employed in the preparation of TCR libraries, with unique molecular identifiers being used to normalize TCRbeta repertoire quantification. In-frame beta chains were kept once TCRdb had trimmed the public reads at Q25 with fastp and called clones with MiXCR. When rows share a CDR3 protein, they turn into one entry using the most common DNA and genes. For this sample there are 700,000 or so distinct CDR3 sequences; 13% appear just once. Clones ranked in the top ten supply around 0.79% of the sample.

The material sequenced was PBMCs, taken before TCRalphabeta/CD19-depleted stem cell transplant. The receptor set was obtained from a girl aged 2-10 years with congenital amegakaryocytic thrombocytopenia, due to receive a stem cell transplant.

The chain employs TRBV19 and TRBJ2-1; TRBD2 matches 10 bases. In germline, CDR1 is LNHDA, CDR2 SQIVND (reference sequence). J lost 1 base, V lost 3 bases, and 9 bases had no gene match. The CDR3 is 18 amino acids. Here the CDR3 DNA reads TGTGCCAGTAGTATGTTGAGGACTAGCGGCAAGTCCTACAATGAGCAGTTCTTC. Amino acids: CASSMLRTSGKSYNEQFF.

This clonotype was seen many times. The chain links TRBV20-1 to TRBJ2-4, with D perhaps TRBD2 (6 bases). The germline gives CDR1 DFQATT, CDR2 SNEGSKA (reference sequence). Trimming removed 6 bases from V and 3 bases from J, with 12 bases in between. The CDR3 loop spans 13 amino acids. Here the CDR3 DNA reads TGCAGTGCCGGGGAGGCCAACAAAAACATTCAGTACTTC. It codes for CSAGEANKNIQYF.

This clonotype was detected ten times or more. The DNA for the CDR3 is TGTGCCAGCGTACCAAGCGGGTACCCCATTGGAGAGACCCAGTACTTC. Its translation: CASVPSGYPIGETQYF. V and J are TRBV6-1 and TRBJ2-5; D possibly corresponds to TRBD2 (6 bases). Germline loops: CDR1 MNHNS, CDR2 SASEGT. The length of the CDR3 is 16 residues. V was trimmed by 8 bases and J by 4 bases, leaving 23 bases between them.

About this clonotype: A much larger clone sits a single nucleotide away, making a read error possible. The final CDR3 position lacks the conserved phenylalanine or tryptophan, pointing to a likely read error. V is TRBV5-1 and J is TRBJ2-3, with TRBD2 identical over 11 bases. Germline CDR1 reads SGHRS; CDR2 reads YFSETQ. The CDR3 runs 17 residues. V shed 4 bases, J shed 2 bases, and the junction held 9 bases outside the gene matches. The chain's CDR3 is CASSQNRLAGHTDTQYS. CDR3 in DNA: TGCGCCAGCAGCCAGAACCGACTAGCGGGGCACACAGATACGCAGTATTCT.

This clonotype was picked up many times. The chain carries TRBV28 and TRBJ2-7; 7 nucleotides align to TRBD2. V shed 5 bases, J shed 4 bases, and the junction held 8 bases outside the gene matches. Germline V gene data show CDR1 as MDHEN and CDR2 as SYDVKM. CDR3 size: 14 residues. The CDR3 DNA reads as TGTGCCAGCAGTAAGCGGGATATGTTGTACGAGCAGTACTTC. Translating gives CASSKRDMLYEQYF.

The V and J genes are TRBV5-1 and TRBJ2-1; D call uncertain. The ends were cut back, 0 bases at V and 6 bases at J, with 10 bases in the middle. CDR1 and CDR2 (germline): SGHRS, YFSETQ. This CDR3 spans 14 amino acids. The CDR3 nucleotides read TGCGCCAGCAGCTTGGCGGCTAGTAGCAATGAGCAGTTCTTC. Its protein product is CASSLAASSNEQFF.

The chain employs TRBV6-5 and TRBJ2-2, with a weak D call TRBD2 (6 bases). Germline V gene lookup returns CDR1 MNHEY and CDR2 SVGAGI. Trimming cost V 0 bases and J 6 bases, with 17 bases left between them. The CDR3 is made up of 17 amino acids. The CDR3 loop is CASSYSFDWTKAGELFF. Here the CDR3 DNA reads TGTGCCAGCAGTTACTCTTTTGACTGGACTAAAGCCGGGGAGCTGTTTTTT.

This clonotype was counted at least ten times. The V gene is TRBV11-2, the J gene TRBJ2-2; the match to TRBD1 covers 8 bases. This CDR3 region has 15 residues. Looked up from germline, CDR1 is SGHAT and CDR2 is FQNNGV. Trimming removed 2 bases from V and 5 bases from J; junction bases left unmatched: 4. CDR3 bases: TGTGCCAGCAGCTTACAGGGGGCACGGACCGGGGAGCTGTTTTTT. Its translation is CASSLQGARTGELFF.

The sample holds a few counts of this clonotype. V is TRBV4-1 and J is TRBJ2-2; D gene ambiguous. The V gene's germline CDR1 is MGHRA and CDR2 YSYEKL. V lost 1 base, J lost 4 bases, and 7 bases lay in between. The CDR3 is 14 residues long. CDR3 sequence reads: CASSQGRFTGELFF. The DNA for the CDR3 is TGCGCCAGCAGCCAAGGGAGATTCACCGGGGAGCTGTTTTTT.

The J gene is TRBJ2-1, the V gene TRBV6-5, with 8 bases fitting TRBD1. V was clipped by 1 base and J by 9 bases; unmatched bases: 8. CDR1 is MNHEY and CDR2 is SVGAGI in the germline V gene. The CDR3 is 15 residues long. The CDR3 spells CASSYLGRTGFEQFF. The CDR3 bases are TGTGCCAGCAGTTACTTAGGACGGACAGGGTTTGAGCAGTTCTTC.

This clonotype was seen a few times. This CDR3 is CASSSGTDSYNEQFF. CDR3 bases: TGCGCCAGCAGTAGTGGGACGGACTCCTACAATGAGCAGTTCTTC. This chain uses TRBV4-1 with TRBJ2-1; tentatively, D is TRBD1 or TRBD2 (5 bases each). The CDR3 extends over 15 amino acids. V was trimmed by 6 bases and J by 0 bases, leaving 12 bases between them. Germline V CDR1 and CDR2: MGHRA, YSYEKL.

This clonotype has just a few counts. J is TRBJ2-1 and V is TRBV5-1; 8 bases fit TRBD2. Germline V CDR1 and CDR2: SGHRS, YFSETQ. The CDR3 covers 15 residues. Unmatched junction bases numbered 10, after V lost 3 bases and J lost 8 bases. In DNA, the CDR3 is TGCGCCAGCAGCTCGGGAGGGTCCATGATCTATGAGCAGTTCTTC. This codes for CASSSGGSMIYEQFF.

This clonotype was seen ten or more times. The gene calls are TRBV5-1 and TRBJ1-2, with unresolved D. The CDR3 spans 12 residues. From germline, CDR1 is SGHRS and CDR2 YFSETQ. Trimming pared 3 bases from V and 3 bases from J, leaving 6 bases between. The CDR3 nucleotides are TGCGCCAGCAGCTCAGGAGACTATGGCTACACCTTC. Protein: CASSSGDYGYTF.

In its sample, this clonotype was seen many times. The J gene is TRBJ1-2, the V gene TRBV6-5, with 10 nucleotides matching TRBD1. V trimming: 2 bases; J trimming: 8 bases; junction bases outside the gene matches: 5. The germline V gene has CDR1 MNHEY and CDR2 SVGAGI. The CDR3 has 14 residues. CDR3 sequence: CASSYTLTGGGYTF. The CDR3 DNA reads TGTGCCAGCAGTTACACCCTGACAGGGGGCGGCTACACCTTC.

This clonotype was found many times. In DNA, the CDR3 is TGTGCCATCGGAGAGGTTGAGCAGTTCTTC. This gives the protein CAIGEVEQFF. The chain combines TRBV10-3 with TRBJ2-1; D call uncertain. In germline, CDR1 is ENHRY, CDR2 SYGVKD. This CDR3 is 10 amino acids long. V lost 8 bases to trimming and J lost 9 bases, with 8 bases between them.

This clonotype was picked up many times. The J gene is TRBJ2-1, the V gene TRBV5-4, with TRBD2 matching 12 bases. The CDR3 consists of 16 residues. Germline loops: CDR1 SGHNT, CDR2 YYREEE (reference sequence). V shed 3 bases, J shed 4 bases, and the junction held 5 bases outside the gene matches. The CDR3 DNA reads TGTGCCAGCAGCTCCCAGACTAGCGGGAGATACAATGAGCAGTTCTTC. It yields the protein CASSSQTSGRYNEQFF.

The chain couples TRBV4-1 to TRBJ2-7; possibly TRBD2 for D (5 bases). Trimming left V 1 base short and J 1 base short, with 11 bases between. Germline assignment: CDR1 MGHRA and CDR2 YSYEKL. CDR3 length: 15 amino acids. The CDR3 sequence is CASSQGPRESYEQYF. In nucleotides, the CDR3 is TGCGCCAGCAGCCAAGGTCCTAGGGAGTCCTACGAGCAGTACTTC.

In the case of this clonotype: Relative to the germline gene, one junction end is altered; a read error may explain this. The chain is built from TRBV5-1 and TRBJ2-1; tentative D call: TRBD2 (6 bases). Germline CDR1 is SGHRS and CDR2 is YFSETQ. The CDR3 spans 15 residues. CDR3: CASSLAGSSYIEQFF. The CDR3 DNA reads as TGCGCCAGCAGCCTTGCGGGGAGCTCCTACATTGAGCAGTTCTTC.

This clonotype has a count of ten or more. The rearrangement uses TRBV12-3 or TRBV12-4 and TRBJ2-3; D call uncertain. V was trimmed by 7 bases and J by 5 bases, leaving 16 bases between them. The CDR3 length is 14 residues. The CDR3 DNA is TGTGCCAGCACGACCGCCCGAGAGAAAGATACGCAGTATTTT. Translated: CASTTAREKDTQYF.

This clonotype was seen only a few times. CDR3 in amino acids: CASSLWVARGYHEQFF. In nucleotides, the CDR3 is TGTGCCAGCAGCTTATGGGTGGCGCGGGGGTACCATGAGCAGTTCTTC. The rearrangement joins TRBV7-8 to TRBJ2-1; 7 nucleotides match TRBD2. J lost 8 bases, V lost 2 bases, and 12 bases had no gene match. Germline V CDR1 and CDR2: SGHVS, FQNEAQ. This CDR3 is built from 16 residues.

The CDR3 DNA reads as TGCGCCAGCAGGCGAGGACTAGCGGGAGCCGCCGACAATGAGCAGTTCTTC. It yields the protein CASRRGLAGAADNEQFF. The chain couples TRBV5-1 to TRBJ2-1, with TRBD2 identical over 13 bases. Germline CDR1 reads SGHRS; CDR2 reads YFSETQ. The trim removed 5 bases at V and 5 bases at J, leaving 10 bases unmatched. The CDR3 extends over 17 amino acids.

DNA of the CDR3: TGCAGCGTGAATGGCGGGATCCTCCGTGGATTTAGCGTCTTGAAAGCGCAGTTCTTC. This sequence encodes CSVNGGILRGFSVLKAQFF. V usage is TRBV29-1 and J usage is TRBJ2-1, with TRBD2 as a possible D gene (6 bases). There are 19 residues in the CDR3. Germline values: CDR1 SQVTM, CDR2 ANQGSEA. Deletions cut 6 bases from V and 12 bases from J, with 39 bases between.

This clonotype was detected a few times. V usage is TRBV29-1 and J usage is TRBJ2-1, with no clear D. The CDR3 totals 15 residues. Per the germline V gene, CDR1 is SQVTM and CDR2 is ANQGSEA. V was pared by 3 bases and J by 0 bases, with 12 bases between. In DNA form, the CDR3 reads TGCAGCGTTGATTTCAGCCCGAGCTCCTACAATGAGCAGTTCTTC. Protein product: CSVDFSPSSYNEQFF.

The chain couples TRBV9 to TRBJ2-6, with a weak D call TRBD2 (6 bases). Trimming stripped 0 bases from V and 7 bases from J, with 11 bases between. CDR1 and CDR2 (germline): SGDLS, YYNGEE. The CDR3 runs 15 residues. The DNA of the CDR3 is TGTGCCAGCAGCGTAGGGAGGGAGGAAGCCAACGTCCTGACTTTC. Its protein product is CASSVGREEANVLTF.

This clonotype has at least ten counts. V is TRBV5-1 and J is TRBJ2-1; TRBD2 agrees at 8 bases. Unmatched junction bases numbered 9, after V lost 6 bases and J lost 7 bases. This CDR3 is 14 amino acids long. Germline loops: CDR1 SGHRS, CDR2 YFSETQ. CDR3 DNA sequence: TGCGCCAGCAAGTTAGTAGCGGGACATAATGAGCAGTTCTTC. It specifies CASKLVAGHNEQFF.

This clonotype was recorded many times. V usage is TRBV5-1 and J usage is TRBJ1-4; TRBD1 might be the D (5 bases). CDR1 and CDR2 from the germline V gene are SGHRS and YFSETQ. The V and J ends lost 4 bases and 5 bases respectively, with 9 bases between them. CDR3 length equals 13 residues. The DNA of the CDR3 is TGCGCCAGCAGCCCTGCAGGGAATGAAAAACTGTTTTTT. Protein sequence: CASSPAGNEKLFF. Full variable domain (outside the CDR3, taken from reference TRBV5-1 and TRBJ1-4): KAGVTQTPRYLIKTRGQQVTLSCSPISGHRSVSWYQQTPGQGLQFLFEYFSETQRNKGNFPGRFSGRQFSNSRSEMNVSTLELGDSALYLCASSPAGNEKLFFGSGTQLSVL.

This clonotype was counted ten times or more. The V and J genes are TRBV27 and TRBJ2-5, with D hard to call. Trimming stripped 2 bases from V and 5 bases from J, with 9 bases between. Looked up from germline, CDR1 is MNHEY and CDR2 is SMNVEV (reference sequence). This CDR3 has 13 residues. The CDR3 spells CASSLRISETQYF. In DNA, the CDR3 is TGTGCCAGCAGTTTAAGGATTTCGGAGACCCAGTACTTC.

This clonotype was detected many times. The chain recombines TRBV27 with TRBJ2-7; 11 bases agree with TRBD1. The length of the CDR3 is 15 residues. Germline V gene sequence: CDR1 MNHEY, CDR2 SMNVEV (reference sequence). V gave up 4 bases and J gave up 4 bases; unmatched junction bases: 6. The CDR3 DNA sequence: TGTGCCAGCAGTTCCACCGGGACAGGGGGTTACGAGCAGTACTTC. Translation gives CASSSTGTGGYEQYF.

This clonotype was picked up a small number of times. The gene calls are TRBV14 and TRBJ2-7, with 7 bases identical to TRBD2. The CDR3 is 15 amino acids. J lost 1 base, V lost 1 base, and 4 bases had no gene match. CDR1 is SGHDN and CDR2 is FVKESK in the germline V gene. The CDR3 spells CASSQVGSGSYEQYF. In DNA form, the CDR3 reads TGTGCCAGCAGCCAAGTGGGTAGCGGGTCCTACGAGCAGTACTTC.